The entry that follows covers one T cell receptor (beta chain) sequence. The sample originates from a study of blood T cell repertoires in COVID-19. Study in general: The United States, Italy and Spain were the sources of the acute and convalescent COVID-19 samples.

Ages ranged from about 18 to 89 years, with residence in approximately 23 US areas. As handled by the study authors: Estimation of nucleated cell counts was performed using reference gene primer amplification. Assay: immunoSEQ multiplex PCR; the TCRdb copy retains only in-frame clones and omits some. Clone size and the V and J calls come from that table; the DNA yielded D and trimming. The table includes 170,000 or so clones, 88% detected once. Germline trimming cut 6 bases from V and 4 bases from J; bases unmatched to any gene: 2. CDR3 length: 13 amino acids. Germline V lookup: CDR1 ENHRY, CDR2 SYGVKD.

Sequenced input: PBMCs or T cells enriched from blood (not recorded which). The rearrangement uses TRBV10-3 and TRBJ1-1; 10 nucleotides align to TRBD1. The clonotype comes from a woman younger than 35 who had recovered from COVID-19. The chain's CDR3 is CAISGTGVTEAFF. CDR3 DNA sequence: TGTGCCATCAGCGGGACAGGGGTCACTGAAGCTTTCTTT.